Below are 15 T cell receptor beta chains sequenced from a single sample in a study of sequential checkpoint blockade in melanoma. As to treatment: randomized to nivolumab then ipilimumab (arm A) or the reverse (arm B). This table comes from immunoSEQ multiplex PCR, and its TCRdb copy is limited to in-frame clones, with some not included. The sample consists of about 18,000 clones, roughly 25% of them appearing once. Sequenced material: tumor tissue (inferred from file names), taken from a patient given nivolumab and ipilimumab in sequence. These receptors were obtained from a human donor with melanoma.

This clone was observed a few times. The chain recombines TRBV6-8 with TRBJ1-1; TRBD1 might be the D (6 bases). The V end lost 5 bases, the J end lost 2 bases, and 9 bases lay between the germline ends. The V gene's germline CDR1 is MNHGY and CDR2 SAAAGT. This CDR3 contains 13 residues. In DNA form, the CDR3 reads TGTGCCAGCAGTGGACAGATAAACACTGAAGCTTTCTTT. Its protein is CASSGQINTEAFF.

The chain employs TRBV6-8 and TRBJ1-1; 7 positions agree with TRBD1. Trimming removed 7 bases from V and 0 bases from J; junction bases left unmatched: 11. The CDR3 is made up of 16 amino acids. The germline V gene has CDR1 MNHGY and CDR2 SAAAGT. The chain's CDR3 is CASTPGQTTMNTEAFF. CDR3 nucleotide sequence: TGTGCCAGCACCCCGGGACAGACAACCATGAACACTGAAGCTTTCTTT.

V gene TRBV23-1 combines with J gene TRBJ2-4, with D tentatively TRBD1 or TRBD2 (5 bases each). TRBV23-1 is treated as an ORF (open reading frame) with a function not yet certain. Trimming removed 6 bases at V and 0 bases at J, with 18 bases between. The CDR3 runs 17 residues. CDR3 nucleotide sequence: TGCGCCAGCAGCTCCGCCTCGGGGCCTAAAGCCAAAAACATTCAGTACTTC. Its translation is CASSSASGPKAKNIQYF.

The genes are TRBV29-1 and TRBJ2-7; 9 bases are a match to TRBD2. Trimming cost V 3 bases and J 6 bases; bases outside gene matches: 9. This CDR3 comprises 14 residues. Germline V lookup: CDR1 SQVTM, CDR2 ANQGSEA. CDR3 coding DNA: TGCAGCGTTGATCTAGCGGGATACGGAGGCGAGCAGTACTTC. Amino acids: CSVDLAGYGGEQYF.

This clone appeared a few times. The chain carries TRBV7-1 and TRBJ2-5; D is possibly TRBD2 (5 bases). TRBV7-1 is treated as an ORF (open reading frame) with a function not yet certain. The CDR3 has 13 amino acids. Trimming took off 4 bases at V and 3 bases at J, with 9 bases between the two ends. CDR3 residues: CASSLGSKETQYF. For the CDR3, the DNA is TGTGCCAGCAGCTTAGGGAGTAAAGAGACCCAGTACTTC.

The CDR3 coding sequence is TGCGCCAGCAGCTGGGAGACGGTAAACTATGGCTACACCTTC. Translating it yields CASSWETVNYGYTF. The chain employs TRBV5-1 and TRBJ1-2; D remains ambiguous. The V end lost 3 bases, the J end lost 2 bases, and 11 bases lay between the germline ends. The CDR3 is 14 amino acids. CDR1 SGHRS and CDR2 YFSETQ come from the germline V gene.

V is TRBV18 and J is TRBJ1-2; 7 positions match TRBD1. From germline, CDR1 is KGHSH and CDR2 LQKENI. The CDR3 covers 15 residues. With V trimmed by 2 bases and J by 4 bases, 7 bases remained unmatched. DNA for the CDR3: TGTGCCAGCTCACCAGGGCAGGGGGACCTCTATGGCTACACCTTC. Translation gives CASSPGQGDLYGYTF.

The count of this clone is one. The V gene is TRBV19, the J gene TRBJ2-1, with D uncertain. The CDR3 is 13 amino acids. Between the trimmed V and J ends, which lost 4 bases and 4 bases, there was a span of 8 bases. The germline V gene has CDR1 LNHDA and CDR2 SQIVND (reference sequence). In DNA, the CDR3 is TGTGCCAGTAGTAACGACGGATACAATGAGCAGTTCTTC. Amino acid sequence: CASSNDGYNEQFF.

The chain links TRBV7-6 to TRBJ2-7; D tentatively fits TRBD1 or TRBD2 (6 bases each). Germline CDR1 is SGHVS and CDR2 is FNYEAQ. V lost 4 bases, J lost 5 bases, and 15 bases lay in between. This CDR3 is built from 14 residues. As DNA, the CDR3 is TGTGCCAGCAGCTCAAATAGGGGGGACAACGAGCAGTACTTC. It yields the protein CASSSNRGDNEQYF. The full variable domain, with the rest looked up from reference TRBV7-6 and TRBJ2-7, is GAGVSQSPRYKVTKRGQDVALRCDPISGHVSLYWYRQALGQGPEFLTYFNYEAQQDKSGLPNDRFSAERPEGSISTLTIQRTEQRDSAMYRCASSSNRGDNEQYFGPGTRLTVT.

The gene calls are TRBV6-8 and TRBJ1-4; the D gene is possibly TRBD1 (5 bases). The V gene lost 6 bases and the J gene lost 7 bases, with 12 bases spanning the gap. The germline CDR1 and CDR2 sequences are MNHGY and SAAAGT. The CDR3 covers 13 residues. As DNA, the CDR3 is TGTGCCAGCAGCCGGGACTGGAGTGAAAAACTGTTTTTT. Encoded protein: CASSRDWSEKLFF.

This clone was observed a few times. This rearrangement joins TRBV11-3 to TRBJ2-7, with D possibly TRBD2 on 6 matching bases. The V end was cut by 5 bases, the J end by 7 bases, with 18 bases between. The germline V gene has CDR1 SGHNT and CDR2 YENEEA. The CDR3 consists of 14 residues. The CDR3 nucleotides read TGTGCCAGCAGCCCCAGGGACTGGTTAAGGGAGCAGTACTTC. Protein product: CASSPRDWLREQYF.

J is TRBJ2-6 and V is TRBV11-3; tentatively, D is TRBD2 (5 bases). V lost 5 bases and J lost 12, with 20 bases in between. The CDR3 covers 15 residues. Germline loops: CDR1 SGHNT, CDR2 YENEEA. The CDR3 is CASSPNPSDGGVLTF. In nucleotides, the CDR3 is TGTGCCAGCAGCCCGAACCCCTCGGATGGAGGCGTCCTGACTTTC.

CDR3 sequence reads: CASSVGSTAATDTQYF. DNA of the CDR3: TGTGCCAGCAGCGTAGGTTCGACAGCAGCCACAGATACGCAGTATTTT. The chain employs TRBV9 and TRBJ2-3; TRBD1 is a possible D gene (5 bases). Germline V lookup: CDR1 SGDLS, CDR2 YYNGEE. V was shortened by 0 bases and J by 2 bases, with 13 bases between the two germline ends. There are 16 residues in the CDR3.

This clone was recorded a few times. The chain combines TRBV9 with TRBJ1-1, with D uncertain. Trimming removed 1 base at V and 1 base at J, with 11 bases between. This CDR3 is 15 amino acids long. Germline V gene sequence: CDR1 SGDLS, CDR2 YYNGEE. CDR3 in amino acids: CASSVIEGPNTEAFF. As DNA, the CDR3 is TGTGCCAGCAGCGTAATTGAGGGCCCGAACACTGAAGCTTTCTTT.

V gene TRBV9 combines with J gene TRBJ2-5, with TRBD1 as a possible D gene (5 bases). V lost 6 bases, J lost 6 bases, and 15 bases lay in between. Germline V gives CDR1 SGDLS, CDR2 YYNGEE. There are 13 residues in the CDR3. CDR3 protein: CASNPGLDKTQYF. As DNA, the CDR3 is TGTGCCAGCAACCCAGGGTTAGATAAGACCCAGTACTTC.